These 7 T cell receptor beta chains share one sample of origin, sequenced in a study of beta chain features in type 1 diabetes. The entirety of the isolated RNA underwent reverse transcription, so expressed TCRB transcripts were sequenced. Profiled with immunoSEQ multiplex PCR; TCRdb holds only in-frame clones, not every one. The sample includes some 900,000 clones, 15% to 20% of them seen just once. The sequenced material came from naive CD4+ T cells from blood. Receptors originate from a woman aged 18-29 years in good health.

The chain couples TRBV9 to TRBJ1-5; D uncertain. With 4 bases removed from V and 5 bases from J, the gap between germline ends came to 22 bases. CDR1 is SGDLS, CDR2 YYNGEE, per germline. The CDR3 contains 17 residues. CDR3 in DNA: TGTGCCAGCAGCCCCCCTGGGGTGGTCCCCCTCCATCAGCCCCAGCATTTT. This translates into CASSPPGVVPLHQPQHF.

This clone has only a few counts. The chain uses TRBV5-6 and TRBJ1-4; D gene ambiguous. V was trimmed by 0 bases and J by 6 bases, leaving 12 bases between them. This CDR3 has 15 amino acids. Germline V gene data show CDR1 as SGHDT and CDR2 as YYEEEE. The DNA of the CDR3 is TGTGCCAGCAGCTTGGCCAGTGACTGGCATGAAAAACTGTTTTTT. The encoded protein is CASSLASDWHEKLFF.

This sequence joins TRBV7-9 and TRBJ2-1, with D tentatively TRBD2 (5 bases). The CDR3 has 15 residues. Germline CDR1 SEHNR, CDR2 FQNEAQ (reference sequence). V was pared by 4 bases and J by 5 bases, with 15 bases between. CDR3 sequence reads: CASSSEEVRNNEQFF. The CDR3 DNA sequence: TGTGCCAGCAGCTCAGAGGAGGTCCGGAACAATGAGCAGTTCTTC. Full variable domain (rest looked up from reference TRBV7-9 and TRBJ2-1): DTGVSQNPRHKITKRGQNVTFRCDPISEHNRLYWYRQTLGQGPEFLTYFQNEAQLEKSRLLSDRFSAERPKGSFSTLEIQRTEQGDSAMYLCASSSEEVRNNEQFFGPGTRLTVL.

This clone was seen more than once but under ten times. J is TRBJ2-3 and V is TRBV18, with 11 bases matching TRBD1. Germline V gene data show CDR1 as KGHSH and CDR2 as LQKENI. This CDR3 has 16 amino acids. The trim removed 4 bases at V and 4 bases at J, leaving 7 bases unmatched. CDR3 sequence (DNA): TGTGCCAGCTCACAGATCCCGGGACAGGGGGCAGATACGCAGTATTTT. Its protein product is CASSQIPGQGADTQYF.

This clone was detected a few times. In nucleotides, the CDR3 is TGTGCCAGCAGTCCCTCAGGGATGGCCCCCGTTGCGGCTTTCTTT. Translation: CASSPSGMAPVAAFF. This chain uses TRBV28 with TRBJ1-1, with D possibly being TRBD1 (5 bases). The V and J ends lost 5 bases and 11 bases respectively, with 24 bases between them. CDR1 is MDHEN, CDR2 SYDVKM, per germline. The CDR3 sequence is 15 residues long.

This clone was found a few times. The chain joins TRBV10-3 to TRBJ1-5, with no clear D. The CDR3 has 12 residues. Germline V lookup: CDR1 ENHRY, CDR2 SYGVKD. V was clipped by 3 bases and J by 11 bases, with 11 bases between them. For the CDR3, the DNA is TGTGCCATCAGTGATGGTTCGCCTACCCAGCATTTT. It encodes CAISDGSPTQHF.

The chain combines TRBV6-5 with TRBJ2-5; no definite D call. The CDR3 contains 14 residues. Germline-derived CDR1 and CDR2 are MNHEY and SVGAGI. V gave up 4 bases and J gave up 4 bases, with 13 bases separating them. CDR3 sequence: CASSSVGILETQYF. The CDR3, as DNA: TGTGCCAGCAGTTCTGTGGGGATCTTAGAGACCCAGTACTTC.